Detailed here is one T cell receptor beta chain. The data were taken from a study of blood T cells in healthy people across ages. The authors ran a second PCR of 7 to 11 cycles using a sample-barcoded 5' primer and a J-beta primer mix. TCRdb reanalysed the 5' RACE reads using MiXCR and keeps one entry per CDR3 protein. This sample has 800,000 to 1,300,000 distinct CDR3 sequences; approximately 25% occur once, and the top ten carry around 0.75%. The V end was cut by 4 bases, the J end by 2 bases, with 10 bases between. From germline, CDR1 is KGHDR and CDR2 SFDVKD. CDR3 length: 14 residues. The same sample was also studied in work on T cells of mothers and their children. From that study: Regardless of relatedness, pairs show thymic selection shaping TCR recombination output in a similar manner.

Sequenced: blood. The chain uses TRBV24-1 and TRBJ1-2; D unclear. The receptor was derived from a girl aged 2 to 10 in good health. The CDR3 DNA reads as TGTGCCACCAGTGACTTCCGACGGAACTATGGCTACACCTTC. It translates to CATSDFRRNYGYTF.